The 20 T cell receptor beta chains given below trace back to one sample, sequenced in a study of T cell changes during pregnancy in multiple sclerosis. Produced via immunoSEQ multiplex PCR; TCRdb's table is partial and in-frame only. The sample has 90,000 to 120,000 clones, roughly 92% seen once; the top ten hold roughly 3.5%. The specimen comprised peripheral blood, sampled after pregnancy. These receptors were collected from a female donor with multiple sclerosis, enrolled in a pregnancy study.

The chain is built from TRBV4-1 and TRBJ2-2; D is unclear. Trimming stripped 4 bases from V and 4 bases from J, with 10 bases between. CDR3 length: 14 amino acids. Germline values: CDR1 MGHRA, CDR2 YSYEKL. This CDR3 reads CASSPLSPTGELFF. The CDR3 bases are TGCGCCAGCAGCCCTCTATCGCCCACCGGGGAGCTGTTTTTT.

CDR3 bases: TGTGCCAGCAGTTTACTCACGGGTGGTAGCACAGATACGCAGTATTTT. Protein sequence: CASSLLTGGSTDTQYF. V is TRBV27 and J is TRBJ2-3; no firm D call. V was clipped by 2 bases and J by 0 bases, with 12 bases between them. Germline CDR1 is MNHEY and CDR2 is SMNVEV (reference sequence). The CDR3 length is 16 residues.

The chain recombines TRBV19 with TRBJ2-5, with 10 bases that match TRBD2. The trim removed 5 bases at V and 5 bases at J, leaving 5 bases unmatched. The CDR3 sequence is 14 residues long. Looked up from germline, CDR1 is LNHDA and CDR2 is SQIVND (reference sequence). The CDR3 coding sequence is TGTGCCAGTAGTGCTAGCGGGGGATGGGAGACCCAGTACTTC. Amino acid sequence: CASSASGGWETQYF.

Details on this clone: The junction and the germline gene differ at one end; a read error may be behind it. The chain links TRBV28 to TRBJ2-5; 9 positions match TRBD1. Germline CDR1 and CDR2: MDHEN and SYDVKM. The CDR3 consists of 15 residues. The CDR3 protein is CAGSGAGTGIETQYF. The CDR3 bases are TGTGCCGGCAGTGGTGCCGGGACAGGGATTGAGACCCAGTACTTC.

This chain uses TRBV5-1 with TRBJ1-4; TRBD1 matches at 9 bases. Germline trimming cut 4 bases from V and 8 bases from J; bases unmatched to any gene: 6. The CDR3 runs to 14 residues. Germline-derived CDR1 and CDR2 are SGHRS and YFSETQ. The CDR3 nucleotides read TGCGCCAGCAGCCGGACAGGGGCTGGAGAAAAACTGTTTTTT. Translated: CASSRTGAGEKLFF.

This clone turned up a few times. Other DNA sequences in this specimen translate into the identical CDR3. V gene TRBV5-1 combines with J gene TRBJ1-2; 9 nucleotides line up with TRBD1. CDR1 is SGHRS, CDR2 YFSETQ, per germline. Trimming at V came to 0 bases and at J to 7 bases, leaving 4 bases not matched to a gene. CDR3 size: 14 residues. CDR3 sequence (DNA): TGCGCCAGCAGCTTGGAGGGACAGGGTCGTGGCTACACCTTC. It encodes CASSLEGQGRGYTF.

The chain uses TRBV27 and TRBJ1-1, with D possibly being TRBD1 (6 bases). The CDR3 has 14 amino acids. Germline-derived CDR1 and CDR2 are MNHEY and SMNVEV (reference sequence). The V gene lost 6 bases and the J gene lost 3 bases, with 14 bases spanning the gap. CDR3 amino acids: CASSLQGGYTEAFF. CDR3 DNA sequence: TGTGCCAGCAGCCTACAGGGTGGCTACACTGAAGCTTTCTTT.

The rearrangement links TRBV29-1 to TRBJ2-5; a weak D match, TRBD1 (6 bases). This CDR3 has 13 residues. Trimming pared 7 bases from V and 5 bases from J, leaving 17 bases between. Germline V gene lookup returns CDR1 SQVTM and CDR2 ANQGSEA. CDR3 sequence: CSANLRGAETQYF. The CDR3 nucleotides are TGCAGCGCTAACCTCAGGGGTGCGGAGACCCAGTACTTC.

This sequence joins TRBV7-2 and TRBJ2-7; tentatively, D is TRBD2 (5 bases). CDR3 length: 14 residues. CDR1 SGHTA and CDR2 FQGNSA come from the germline V gene. Trimming cost V 1 base and J 2 bases, with 9 bases left between them. The CDR3 DNA follows: TGTGCCAGCAGCTTAGGAGGGTCGGCCTACGAGCAGTACTTC. It is translated as CASSLGGSAYEQYF. Looking up the rest from reference TRBV7-2 and TRBJ2-7 gives the full variable domain: GAGVSQSPSNKVTEKGKDVELRCDPISGHTALYWYRQSLGQGLEFLIYFQGNSAPDKSGLPSDRFSAERTGGSVSTLTIQRTQQEDSAVYLCASSLGGSAYEQYFGPGTRLTVT.

The chain has TRBV9 and TRBJ2-1; TRBD2 matches at 15 bases. The germline V gene encodes CDR1 SGDLS and CDR2 YYNGEE. V lost 3 bases to trimming and J lost 1 base; unmatched junction nucleotides: 11. This CDR3 comprises 20 residues. The CDR3 coding sequence is TGTGCCAGCAGCGATACAAGCGGACTAGCGGGGGGGAATTCCTACAATGAGCAGTTCTTC. Amino acid sequence: CASSDTSGLAGGNSYNEQFF.

The CDR3 here is CASSTRQGLNYGYTF. In DNA, the CDR3 is TGTGCCAGCAGCACGAGACAGGGTCTTAACTATGGCTACACCTTC. The chain uses TRBV5-4 and TRBJ1-2; 7 nucleotides match TRBD1. V lost 4 bases to trimming and J lost 1 base; unmatched junction nucleotides: 7. This CDR3 region has 15 residues. CDR1 SGHNT and CDR2 YYREEE come from the germline V gene (reference sequence).

V is TRBV2 and J is TRBJ2-1; 9 nucleotides agree with TRBD1. Germline V gene sequence: CDR1 SNHLY, CDR2 FYNNEI. V was pared by 10 bases and J by 2 bases, with 3 bases of the junction left unmatched. The CDR3 spans 13 residues. The CDR3 region has the DNA TGTGCCATAGGGACAGGGACCTACAATGAGCAGTTCTTC. This sequence encodes CAIGTGTYNEQFF.

V is TRBV9 and J is TRBJ2-7; 8 positions match TRBD1. This CDR3 contains 16 residues. Germline V lookup: CDR1 SGDLS, CDR2 YYNGEE. V shed 3 bases, J shed 0 bases, and the junction held 8 bases outside the gene matches. The CDR3 bases are TGTGCCAGCAGCGCCGGAGAGGGGACAGGCTCCTACGAGCAGTACTTC. Translated: CASSAGEGTGSYEQYF.

The V and J genes are TRBV10-1 and TRBJ2-3, with D perhaps matching TRBD2 (5 bases). The germline V gene has CDR1 WNHNN and CDR2 SYGVQD (reference sequence). V was cut by 6 bases and J by 0 bases, with 16 bases left in between. The CDR3 loop spans 16 amino acids. The CDR3 sequence: CASRPGTHSSTDTQYF. In DNA, the CDR3 is TGCGCCAGCAGACCGGGAACCCACTCTAGCACAGATACGCAGTATTTT.

CDR3 bases: TGTGCCAGCAGCCTAGAGAGGGGACAGGTTGATGGCTACACCTTC. It encodes CASSLERGQVDGYTF. The chain links TRBV7-8 to TRBJ1-2, with TRBD1 identical over 8 bases. The J segment lost 6 bases and the V segment lost 5 bases, leaving 11 bases of the junction unmatched. Germline CDR1 is SGHVS and CDR2 is FQNEAQ. The CDR3 consists of 15 residues.

The chain couples TRBV9 to TRBJ1-3; a weak D match, TRBD1 (6 bases). Germline V gene data show CDR1 as SGDLS and CDR2 as YYNGEE. V lost 4 bases and J 0 bases, leaving 17 bases between the germline ends. The CDR3 covers 17 residues. CDR3 sequence reads: CASSPSLDSYSGNTIYF. CDR3 nucleotides: TGTGCCAGCAGCCCCTCTCTGGACAGTTACTCTGGAAACACCATATATTTT.

The chain joins TRBV19 to TRBJ2-2; 12 bases match TRBD2. The V gene end was trimmed by 7 bases and the J gene end by 2 bases; junction bases not matched to a gene: 8. The CDR3 spans 17 residues. The germline V gene encodes CDR1 LNHDA and CDR2 SQIVND (reference sequence). The CDR3 sequence: CASTIGLAGYNTGELFF. CDR3 nucleotides: TGTGCCAGTACCATCGGACTAGCGGGGTATAACACCGGGGAGCTGTTTTTT.

DNA for the CDR3: TGTGCCAGCAGCTTGTTTGGGACAATTGGAAACACCATATATTTT. Residues: CASSLFGTIGNTIYF. The chain is built from TRBV5-4 and TRBJ1-3; a weak D match, TRBD1 (6 bases). This CDR3 contains 15 residues. Germline V gene lookup returns CDR1 SGHNT and CDR2 YYREEE (reference sequence). Trimming shortened V by 1 base and J by 3 bases, and 11 bases separated the two germline ends. Together with reference TRBV5-4 and TRBJ1-3, the CDR3 gives the full variable domain: ETGVTQSPTHLIKTRGQQVTLRCSSQSGHNTVSWYQQALGQGPQFIFQYYREEENGRGNFPPRFSGLQFPNYSSELNVNALELDDSALYLCASSLFGTIGNTIYFGEGSWLTVV.

The rearrangement links TRBV5-1 to TRBJ1-2, with D perhaps matching TRBD1 (6 bases). This CDR3 region has 15 residues. The V gene lost 0 bases and the J gene lost 0 bases, with 9 bases spanning the gap. CDR1 and CDR2 from the germline V gene are SGHRS and YFSETQ. CDR3 region: CASSLASGANYGYTF. For the CDR3, the DNA is TGCGCCAGCAGCTTGGCCTCAGGGGCTAACTATGGCTACACCTTC.

The chain links TRBV6-6 to TRBJ1-2, with D possibly being TRBD1 (5 bases). V shed 6 bases and J shed 7 bases, with 24 bases lying between them. Germline lookup yields CDR1 MNHNY and CDR2 SVGAGI (reference sequence). The CDR3 runs 16 residues. CDR3 nucleotides: TGTGCCAGCAGGGAGCGGGCGGTGCAGGGCTCGGGTGGCTACACCTTC. Amino acids: CASRERAVQGSGGYTF.